The 16 T cell receptor beta chains in this list originate from one sample, sequenced in a study of T cell changes during pregnancy in multiple sclerosis. Some clones are missing from TCRdb's copy, which holds only in-frame ones; the method was immunoSEQ multiplex PCR. Of roughly 23,000 clones listed, roughly 91% are singletons. The specimen comprised CD8+ T cells from peripheral blood mononuclear cells, sampled in the first trimester of pregnancy. These TCRs come from a female donor with multiple sclerosis, enrolled in a pregnancy study.

This clone was picked up one time. The chain combines TRBV9 with TRBJ2-3, with 7 bases that match TRBD2. The CDR3 length is 18 residues. The germline gives CDR1 SGDLS, CDR2 YYNGEE. V lost 0 bases, J lost 0 bases, and 10 bases stayed unmatched. DNA of the CDR3: TGTGCCAGCAGCGTAGGGTCAACTAGCGATTCTAGCACAGATACGCAGTATTTT. Translated: CASSVGSTSDSSTDTQYF.

The rearrangement links TRBV4-2 to TRBJ2-7; 11 positions match TRBD2. The CDR3 extends over 15 amino acids. V gave up 3 bases and J gave up 3 bases; unmatched junction bases: 4. The V gene's germline CDR1 is LGHNA and CDR2 YNFKEQ. The CDR3 protein is CASSHPTSGSYEQYF. CDR3 coding DNA: TGTGCCAGCAGCCACCCAACTAGCGGGAGCTACGAGCAGTACTTC.

This clone has only a few counts. The J gene is TRBJ1-1, the V gene TRBV4-1, with 7 bases that match TRBD1. V trimming: 0 bases; J trimming: 0 bases; junction bases outside the gene matches: 7. The CDR3 has 17 amino acids. Germline loops: CDR1 MGHRA, CDR2 YSYEKL. Here the CDR3 reads CASSQDGTDSLNTEAFF. The DNA of the CDR3 is TGCGCCAGCAGCCAAGATGGGACAGATTCGTTGAACACTGAAGCTTTCTTT.

J is TRBJ1-2 and V is TRBV10-3; 8 positions match TRBD1. The length of the CDR3 is 13 residues. Germline V gene sequence: CDR1 ENHRY, CDR2 SYGVKD. The ends lost 2 bases at V and 7 bases at J; junction bases unmatched: 3. CDR3 DNA sequence: TGTGCCATCAGTGAGGGGGGACAGGCTGGCTACACCTTC. Protein product: CAISEGGQAGYTF.

The chain uses TRBV7-9 and TRBJ1-2, with D tentatively TRBD1 (5 bases). V was shortened by 5 bases and J by 3 bases, with 16 bases between the two germline ends. The length of the CDR3 is 15 residues. The germline V gene has CDR1 SEHNR and CDR2 FQNEAQ (reference sequence). The CDR3, as DNA: TGTGCCAGCAGCCCCTACTTAAAGGGGTACTATGGCTACACCTTC. Translation gives CASSPYLKGYYGYTF.

The chain uses TRBV7-2 and TRBJ2-3; 12 bases match TRBD2. The trim removed 5 bases at V and 5 bases at J, leaving 8 bases unmatched. The CDR3 spans 16 residues. The V gene's germline CDR1 is SGHTA and CDR2 FQGNSA. The chain's CDR3 is CASSQRLAGAGDTQYF. CDR3 DNA sequence: TGTGCCAGCAGCCAGAGACTAGCGGGAGCAGGAGATACGCAGTATTTT.

This chain connects TRBV11-2 to TRBJ2-1, with 10 bases lining up with TRBD2. V gave up 1 base and J gave up 8 bases; unmatched junction bases: 8. The CDR3 has 16 amino acids. In germline, CDR1 is SGHAT, CDR2 FQNNGV. In nucleotides, the CDR3 is TGTGCCAGCAGCTTAGTTTCGGCTAGCGGGAGCGATGAGCAGTTCTTC. Translated: CASSLVSASGSDEQFF.

The chain couples TRBV7-8 to TRBJ2-2, with 9 bases identical to TRBD2. The germline gives CDR1 SGHVS, CDR2 FQNEAQ. V lost 6 bases, J lost 4 bases, and 18 bases stayed unmatched. This CDR3 has 19 amino acids. CDR3 nucleotide sequence: TGTGCCAGCAGTCCTTCCCTAGGCGGGAGGGAAAGTGTCACCGGGGAGCTGTTTTTT. It is translated as CASSPSLGGRESVTGELFF.

The rearrangement joins TRBV5-5 to TRBJ2-1; 7 bases align to TRBD2. Per germline, CDR1 SGHKS and CDR2 YYEKEE (reference sequence). Trimming cost V 1 base and J 6 bases; bases outside gene matches: 7. The CDR3 sequence is 15 residues long. The CDR3 DNA follows: TGTGCCAGCAGCTTGAATAGCGGGCCCGTCAATGAGCAGTTCTTC. This codes for CASSLNSGPVNEQFF. The complete variable domain, with remaining parts taken from reference TRBV5-5 and TRBJ2-1, reads DAGVTQSPTHLIKTRGQQVTLRCSPISGHKSVSWYQQVLGQGPQFIFQYYEKEERGRGNFPDRFSARQFPNYSSELNVNALLLGDSALYLCASSLNSGPVNEQFFGPGTRLTVL.

This clone came up once. The V and J genes are TRBV4-3 and TRBJ1-4; 8 bases match TRBD1. CDR3 length equals 15 residues. The germline V gene has CDR1 LGHNA and CDR2 YSLEER. Germline trimming cut 3 bases from V and 3 bases from J; bases unmatched to any gene: 3. As DNA, the CDR3 is TGCGCCAGCAGCCAGGACAGGGTGCCTAATGAAAAACTGTTTTTT. This codes for CASSQDRVPNEKLFF.

V and J are TRBV4-3 and TRBJ1-4, with 8 bases that match TRBD1. Trimming removed 1 base from V and 7 bases from J; junction bases left unmatched: 5. The CDR3 totals 15 residues. Germline values: CDR1 LGHNA, CDR2 YSLEER. This CDR3 is CASSQGQGWAEKLFF. The CDR3 region has the DNA TGCGCCAGCAGCCAAGGACAGGGGTGGGCTGAAAAACTGTTTTTT.

The chain links TRBV5-1 to TRBJ2-7, with 11 positions matching TRBD1. Losses at the gene ends were 4 bases for V and 4 bases for J; bases not matched to a gene: 4. The CDR3 totals 14 residues. Germline assignment: CDR1 SGHRS and CDR2 YFSETQ. CDR3 nucleotides: TGCGCCAGCAGCCCAGGGACAGGGGGTTACGAGCAGTACTTC. It specifies CASSPGTGGYEQYF.

The chain uses TRBV7-9 and TRBJ2-1, with TRBD1 as a possible D gene (6 bases). CDR1 is SEHNR, CDR2 FQNEAQ, per germline (reference sequence). The V and J ends lost 5 bases and 1 base respectively, with 9 bases between them. The CDR3 length is 14 residues. The CDR3 here is CASSPRGSYNEQFF. The CDR3 bases are TGTGCCAGCAGCCCGAGGGGGTCCTACAATGAGCAGTTCTTC.

The gene calls are TRBV13 and TRBJ2-1; 10 bases match TRBD2. This CDR3 is built from 16 residues. Looked up from germline, CDR1 is PRHDT and CDR2 is FYEKMQ (reference sequence). Trimming at V came to 5 bases and at J to 7 bases, leaving 11 bases not matched to a gene. Here the CDR3 reads CASSPDVAGGGNEQFF. CDR3 in DNA: TGTGCCAGCAGCCCGGACGTAGCGGGAGGTGGTAATGAGCAGTTCTTC.

J is TRBJ2-3 and V is TRBV4-2; the match to TRBD2 covers 16 bases. The germline CDR1 and CDR2 sequences are LGHNA and YNFKEQ. The V and J ends lost 4 bases and 4 bases, in that order; junction bases with no gene match: 5. The CDR3 has 17 amino acids. CDR3 sequence: CASSPGLAGGPADTQYF. CDR3 DNA sequence: TGTGCCAGCAGCCCGGGACTAGCGGGAGGGCCCGCAGATACGCAGTATTTT.

The chain joins TRBV20-1 to TRBJ1-2; no clear D. There are 11 residues in the CDR3. CDR1 DFQATT and CDR2 SNEGSKA come from the germline V gene (reference sequence). The ends were cut back, 3 bases at V and 6 bases at J, with 8 bases in the middle. CDR3 DNA: TGCAGTGCTAGGGAACAGAATGGCTACACCTTC. Protein product: CSAREQNGYTF.